A selection of T cell receptor beta chains follows, all from one sample in a study of blood T cell repertoires in COVID-19. Assay: immunoSEQ multiplex PCR; the TCRdb copy retains only in-frame clones and omits some. The table shows 450,000 or so clones, with 90% occurring only once. The sequenced sample consisted of PBMCs or T cells enriched from blood (not recorded which). The receptor set was obtained from a man younger than 35 who had recovered from COVID-19. Both conserved end residues are part of each CDR3. A D gene is named only where the DNA matches it firmly. For some rows the clone size is stated as once, few or many, or as a class when expanded; others skip it.

CDR3 length,D gene,clone size,J gene,V gene,CDR3 protein,CDR3 DNA
15,NA,NA,TRBJ1-1,TRBV28,CASNPTGPTNTEAFF,TGTGCCAGCAACCCAACAGGGCCGACAAACACTGAAGCTTTCTTT
16,NA,NA,TRBJ1-1,TRBV9,CASSVGPRWGHSEAFF,TGTGCCAGCAGCGTAGGTCCCCGTTGGGGGCACTCTGAAGCTTTCTTT
15,NA,NA,TRBJ2-5,TRBV28,CASSKPGLSIETQYF,TGTGCCAGCAGCAAACCGGGACTGTCAATAGAGACCCAGTACTTC
16,TRBD1,NA,TRBJ1-5,TRBV5-6,CASSFGGTALGQPQHF,TGTGCCAGCAGCTTTGGGGGGACAGCGTTAGGTCAGCCCCAGCATTTT
15,NA,NA,TRBJ1-1,TRBV11-2,CASSLPGAKNTEAFF,TGTGCCAGCAGCTTGCCAGGGGCCAAGAACACTGAAGCTTTCTTT
13,TRBD1,NA,TRBJ1-2,TRBV24-1,CATSAPGGYGYTF,TGTGCCACCAGTGCCCCAGGGGGCTATGGCTACACCTTC
12,NA,NA,TRBJ1-2,TRBV18,CASSPSSYGYTF,TGTGCCAGCTCACCTTCCTCCTATGGCTACACCTTC
14,NA,NA,TRBJ2-4,TRBV5-6,CASSLTGAKNIQYF,TGTGCCAGCAGCTTGACCGGAGCCAAAAACATTCAGTACTTC
17,NA,NA,TRBJ2-1,TRBV29-1,CSVESIFPSEKYNEQFF,TGCAGCGTTGAAAGCATCTTCCCTAGCGAGAAATACAATGAGCAGTTCTTC
13,NA,NA,TRBJ1-2,TRBV7-8,CASSLQENYGYTF,TGTGCCAGCAGCTTGCAGGAAAACTATGGCTACACCTTC
16,TRBD2,NA,TRBJ2-1,TRBV7-8,CASSPTGAGGYNEQFF,TGTGCCAGCAGCCCGACCGGGGCGGGAGGGTACAATGAGCAGTTCTTC
13,NA,NA,TRBJ1-1,TRBV18,CASSPTENTEAFF,TGTGCCAGCTCCCCGACAGAGAACACTGAAGCTTTCTTT
14,TRBD1,NA,TRBJ1-4,TRBV9,CASSVGQGGEKLFF,TGTGCCAGCAGCGTTGGACAGGGAGGCGAAAAACTGTTTTTT
15,TRBD2,NA,TRBJ2-1,TRBV18,CASSPLAGGGNEQFF,TGTGCCAGCTCACCATTAGCGGGAGGGGGGAATGAGCAGTTCTTC
14,TRBD1,NA,TRBJ1-5,TRBV10-3,CAISGTGGNQPQHF,TGTGCCATCAGTGGGACAGGGGGGAATCAGCCCCAGCATTTT
15,TRBD1,NA,TRBJ1-1,TRBV6-5,CASRRDRTMNTEAFF,TGTGCCAGCAGAAGGGACAGGACAATGAACACTGAAGCTTTCTTT
17,NA,NA,TRBJ1-6,TRBV30,CAWSVHRTVVYNSPLHF,TGTGCCTGGAGTGTACATCGAACAGTGGTCTATAATTCACCCCTCCACTTT
15,TRBD2,few,TRBJ2-3,TRBV28,CASTKREISRDTQYF,TGTGCCAGCACAAAGCGGGAGATTAGTCGAGATACGCAGTATTTT